The rows below give T cell receptor beta chains drawn from one sample of a study of cytomegalovirus exposure and HLA in healthy donors. Assay: immunoSEQ multiplex PCR; the TCRdb copy retains only in-frame clones and omits some. The sample has 95,000 to 100,000 clones, less than 80% seen once; the top ten hold roughly 4%. Sequencing input: PBMCs. The receptors derive from a man aged 35-49 years in good health and CMV-seronegative. CDR3s include the opening cysteine and the closing phenylalanine or tryptophan. Fields, in order: clone size, D gene, J gene, V gene, CDR3 DNA, CDR3 protein. D genes are given only for firm matches. Size is stated for part of the rows, as once, few or many counts, or as a class when the clone is expanded.

- | TRBD1 | TRBJ1-6 | TRBV6-6 | TGTGCCAGCAGTCGACAGGGGGACTCACCCCTCCACTTT | CASSRQGDSPLHF
few | - | TRBJ2-4 | TRBV7-2 | TGTGCCAGCAGCTATGCGGTCGGAAACATTCAGTACTTC | CASSYAVGNIQYF
- | - | TRBJ1-2 | TRBV7-9 | TGTGCCAGCAGCCAGATTAACTATGGCTACACCTTC | CASSQINYGYTF
- | - | TRBJ1-6 | TRBV28 | TGTGCCAGCAGTTTAAGAACAGTGCGAAATTCACCCCTCCACTTT | CASSLRTVRNSPLHF
- | TRBD1 | TRBJ1-1 | TRBV6-4 | TGTGCCAGCAGTGCCACAGGGGCGAACACTGAAGCTTTCTTT | CASSATGANTEAFF
- | - | TRBJ2-2 | TRBV7-9 | TGTGCCAGCAGCTTGGGGGGAACCGGGGAGCTGTTTTTT | CASSLGGTGELFF
- | - | TRBJ1-1 | TRBV18 | TGTGCCAGCTCACTAGGGGTAAACACTGAAGCTTTCTTT | CASSLGVNTEAFF
- | TRBD2 | TRBJ2-7 | TRBV10-3 | TGTGCCATCAGTGAGTCTGGGTTGGCGGGGGGTCTAAACTACGAGCAGTACTTC | CAISESGLAGGLNYEQYF
few | TRBD1 | TRBJ1-2 | TRBV6-5 | TGTGCCAGCAGTTACTCCTCGGACAGGGACTACACCTTC | CASSYSSDRDYTF
- | - | TRBJ1-1 | TRBV19 | TGTGCCAGTAGGGACAGAAGAATGAACACTGAAGCTTTCTTT | CASRDRRMNTEAFF
- | - | TRBJ2-2 | TRBV7-9 | TGTGCCAGCAGCTTAGTCGACTCGAACACCGGGGAGCTGTTTTTT | CASSLVDSNTGELFF
once | TRBD1 | TRBJ2-3 | TRBV4-1 | TGCGCCAGCAGGGGACAGGATGGTACGCAGTATTTT | CASRGQDGTQYF
few | - | TRBJ2-1 | TRBV6-1 | TGTGCCAGCAGTGAACAGGGCGGCAGTAACAATGAGCAGTTCTTC | CASSEQGGSNNEQFF
- | TRBD1 | TRBJ2-2 | TRBV4-1 | TGCGCCAGCAGCCAAATTGACAGGGATAGCGGGGAGCTGTTTTTT | CASSQIDRDSGELFF
few | TRBD1 | TRBJ2-3 | TRBV5-1 | TGCGCCAGCAGATACTCCGGGACAGGGGATCCAGATACGCAGTATTTT | CASRYSGTGDPDTQYF
- | TRBD1 | TRBJ1-4 | TRBV2 | TGTGCCAGCAGTGGGGGGACAGGTTGGGAAAAACTGTTTTTT | CASSGGTGWEKLFF
- | TRBD1 | TRBJ1-3 | TRBV7-9 | TGTTCCAGCAGCTTAAAAGACAGGGTCGACGGAAACACCATATATTTT | CSSSLKDRVDGNTIYF
few | TRBD1 | TRBJ1-1 | TRBV5-1 | TGCGCCAGCAGCCCGGGACAGCCGAACACTGAAGCTTTCTTT | CASSPGQPNTEAFF
- | TRBD2 | TRBJ2-1 | TRBV5-8 | TGTGCCAGCAGCTTGAGGTTAGCGGGGCTGAATGAGCAGTTCTTC | CASSLRLAGLNEQFF
few | - | TRBJ2-7 | TRBV11-3 | TGTGCCAGCAGCTTAACTACGGGGGAGCAGTACTTC | CASSLTTGEQYF
- | - | TRBJ2-3 | TRBV11-2 | TGTGCCAGCAGGGGACTCCTCACAGATACGCAGTATTTT | CASRGLLTDTQYF
- | - | TRBJ2-1 | TRBV27 | TGTGCCAGCAGTTTATCGGGGGCAGGGACCTACAATGAGCAGTTCTTC | CASSLSGAGTYNEQFF
- | - | TRBJ1-2 | TRBV11-2 | TGTGCCAGCAGCTTAGCTCCGGGGGAGGGGTCTGGCTACACCTTC | CASSLAPGEGSGYTF
many | TRBD1 | TRBJ2-7 | TRBV6-1 | TGTGCCAGCAGTGACAGGCGGGACAGGGTCCGGGACGAGCAGTACTTC | CASSDRRDRVRDEQYF